The source of this T cell receptor (beta chain) is a study of blood T cell repertoires in COVID-19. Across the study: Both acute and convalescent COVID-19 samples were obtained from the United States, Italy and Spain.

Sequencing used immunoSEQ multiplex PCR; TCRdb keeps in-frame clones, though not all of them. Here the sample spans 85,000 to 120,000 clones, more than 75% being singletons. Looked up from germline, CDR1 is SGHTA and CDR2 is FQGNSA. V lost 5 bases to trimming and J lost 3 bases, with 14 bases between them. This CDR3 is 15 amino acids long. Sequencing was carried out using peripheral blood. This receptor was obtained from a human donor in a cohort sampled during active COVID-19. The V gene is TRBV7-2, the J gene TRBJ1-3; tentatively, D is TRBD1 (5 bases). The CDR3 loop reads CASSRGGDSGNTIYF. In nucleotides, the CDR3 is TGTGCCAGCAGCCGCGGGGGGGATAGTGGAAACACCATATATTTT.